Below, 7 T cell receptor beta chains from the same sample are listed, as sequenced in a study of T-cell memory formation after mild COVID-19. MiXCR, run by TCRdb on the 5' RACE reads, gives a single entry per CDR3 protein. Of 40,000 to 55,000 distinct CDR3 sequences detected, 9% to 15% appear once; the ten largest clones hold about 25%. The sample comprised PBMCs or a T cell subset sorted from them (not recorded which). These receptors originate from a man between 18 and 35 years old who had mild COVID-19 (a few samples of this study predate the infection). Cell type and time point are not known.

This clonotype was seen ten or more times. The chain is built from TRBV6-5 and TRBJ1-2; D is possibly TRBD1 (5 bases). There are 14 residues in the CDR3. Trimming removed 0 bases at V and 4 bases at J, with 9 bases between. Germline CDR1 reads MNHEY; CDR2 reads SVGAGI. The CDR3 region has the DNA TGTGCCAGCAGTTACTCGGGGGACCCCTATGGCTACACCTTC. Amino acids: CASSYSGDPYGYTF.

The V call is TRBV6-6, the J call TRBJ2-3, with D uncertain. Per germline, CDR1 MNHNY and CDR2 SVGAGI (reference sequence). This CDR3 is 14 amino acids long. Trimming pared 2 bases from V and 3 bases from J, leaving 9 bases between. The CDR3, as DNA: TGTGCCAGCAGTTACGGCGGCTGGACAGATACGCAGTATTTT. Translation gives CASSYGGWTDTQYF.

This clonotype was seen many times. This chain uses TRBV5-1 with TRBJ2-1, with 9 nucleotides matching TRBD1. The CDR3 is 17 amino acids. Per the germline V gene, CDR1 is SGHRS and CDR2 is YFSETQ. J was trimmed by 8 bases and V by 3 bases; bases with no gene match: 15. Here the CDR3 reads CASSSGQGRRGLYEQFF. DNA of the CDR3: TGCGCCAGCAGCTCGGGACAGGGTCGGCGGGGGTTGTATGAGCAGTTCTTC. The complete variable domain, with remaining parts taken from reference TRBV5-1 and TRBJ2-1, reads KAGVTQTPRYLIKTRGQQVTLSCSPISGHRSVSWYQQTPGQGLQFLFEYFSETQRNKGNFPGRFSGRQFSNSRSEMNVSTLELGDSALYLCASSSGQGRRGLYEQFFGPGTRLTVL.

The chain recombines TRBV6-2 or TRBV6-3 with TRBJ2-3; TRBD2 is a possible D gene (5 bases). CDR3 length equals 15 residues. V lost 0 bases and J 0 bases, leaving 7 bases between the germline ends. Germline-derived CDR1 and CDR2 are MNHEY and SVGEGT. As DNA, the CDR3 is TGTGCCAGCAGTTACTCCGGGATTAGCACAGATACGCAGTATTTT. The encoded protein is CASSYSGISTDTQYF.

This clonotype was counted only a few times. The J gene is TRBJ1-1, the V gene TRBV4-3, with D tentatively TRBD1 (5 bases). This CDR3 is 19 amino acids long. The ends were cut back, 0 bases at V and 6 bases at J, with 26 bases in the middle. In germline, CDR1 is LGHNA, CDR2 YSLEER. The CDR3 bases are TGCGCCAGCAGCCAAGAAGTTTTTTCTAGTGCAGGGCGGGCGCCTGAAGCTTTCTTT. This encodes CASSQEVFSSAGRAPEAFF.

This clonotype came up many times. J is TRBJ1-1 and V is TRBV6-6, with unresolved D. CDR1 and CDR2 from the germline V gene are MNHNY and SVGAGI (reference sequence). Between the trimmed V and J ends, which lost 6 bases and 3 bases, there was a span of 11 bases. This CDR3 region has 13 residues. CDR3 amino acids: CASSPPMDTEAFF. For the CDR3, the DNA is TGTGCCAGCAGCCCACCAATGGACACTGAAGCTTTCTTT.

This clonotype was seen a handful of times. This sequence joins TRBV27 and TRBJ2-5, with 7 bases that match TRBD1. Per germline, CDR1 MNHEY and CDR2 SMNVEV (reference sequence). Trimming cost V 5 bases and J 4 bases; bases outside gene matches: 4. CDR3 length: 13 amino acids. The CDR3 DNA reads TGTGCCAGCAGTCCCAGGGGGAGAGAGACCCAGTACTTC. Protein: CASSPRGRETQYF.